The rows below give T cell receptor beta chains drawn from one sample of a study of T cell responses to AZD1222 COVID-19 vaccine. Assay: immunoSEQ multiplex PCR; the TCRdb copy retains only in-frame clones and omits some. Of some 99,000 clones in the sample, approximately 88% are singletons; the top ten hold more than 13%. Sequencing used peripheral blood, obtained 28 days after the second AZD1222 dose. All receptors derive from an adult who received the AZD1222 COVID-19 vaccine. The CDR3 runs from the conserved cysteine through the conserved F or W. A D gene is named only where the DNA matches it firmly. The listing skips clone size in some rows; elsewhere it reads once, few, many or a size class.

CDR3nt | CDR3aa | d_gene | abundance | j_gene | v_gene
TGTGCCAGCAGCTTAGGAAATAGCGGGGGAACCTACGAGCAGTACTTC | CASSLGNSGGTYEQYF | TRBD2 | - | TRBJ2-7 | TRBV11-2
TGTGCCAGCAACCGGGACGTATCCTACGAGCAGTACTTC | CASNRDVSYEQYF | - | - | TRBJ2-7 | TRBV12-3/TRBV12-4
TGCGCCAGCAGCCCTAGAACTACGTCGGATACGCAGTATTTT | CASSPRTTSDTQYF | - | - | TRBJ2-3 | TRBV5-1
TGTGCCAGCAGTTGGGGGGTCGCCTACGAGCAGTACTTC | CASSWGVAYEQYF | - | - | TRBJ2-7 | TRBV12-3/TRBV12-4
TGTGCCAGCTCGCTTCAGGGGATCAATCAGCCCCAGCATTTT | CASSLQGINQPQHF | - | - | TRBJ1-5 | TRBV18
TGTGCCAGCAGGGGGGACAGGGTGTTCACCGGGGAGCTGTTTTTT | CASRGDRVFTGELFF | TRBD1 | - | TRBJ2-2 | TRBV6-5
TGTGCCAGCAGCTTAACAGACAACACTGAAGCTTTCTTT | CASSLTDNTEAFF | - | - | TRBJ1-1 | TRBV7-9
TGTGCCATAGGGGGAGGTAATTCACCCCTCCACTTT | CAIGGGNSPLHF | - | - | TRBJ1-6 | TRBV2
TGTGCCAGAAGCTGCCGGGACAGGGGGGATTATAATGAAAAACTGTTTTTT | CARSCRDRGDYNEKLFF | - | few | TRBJ1-4 | TRBV7-5
TGTGCCAGCAGCGCTAATAGCGCCGTTCCCACAGATACGCAGTATTTT | CASSANSAVPTDTQYF | - | - | TRBJ2-3 | TRBV11-2
TGTGCCAGCAGCTTGAGGAACGACAGATGGGACTATGGCTACACCTTC | CASSLRNDRWDYGYTF | - | - | TRBJ1-2 | TRBV5-6
TGTGCCAGCAGCTTAACAGGGGGAGGCGGAAACACCATATATTTT | CASSLTGGGGNTIYF | TRBD1 | - | TRBJ1-3 | TRBV7-2
TGTGCCAGCAGCGTCTGGGGGGCCTCTGGTAATGAGCAGTTCTTC | CASSVWGASGNEQFF | - | - | TRBJ2-1 | TRBV9
TGTGCCAGCAGCTTAAAAGCTGGCATGGCACCCCTCCACTTT | CASSLKAGMAPLHF | - | - | TRBJ1-6 | TRBV7-2
TGTGCCAGCAGCCGCCGATCTCGTAGGGGCAGAACTTGCCTGAACAATGAGCAGTTCTTC | CASSRRSRRGRTCLNNEQFF | - | - | TRBJ2-1 | TRBV3-1/TRBV3-2
TGTGCCAGCAGCTTGGCTGGGGACAGGGCGAACACTGAAGCTTTCTTT | CASSLAGDRANTEAFF | TRBD1 | - | TRBJ1-1 | TRBV5-4